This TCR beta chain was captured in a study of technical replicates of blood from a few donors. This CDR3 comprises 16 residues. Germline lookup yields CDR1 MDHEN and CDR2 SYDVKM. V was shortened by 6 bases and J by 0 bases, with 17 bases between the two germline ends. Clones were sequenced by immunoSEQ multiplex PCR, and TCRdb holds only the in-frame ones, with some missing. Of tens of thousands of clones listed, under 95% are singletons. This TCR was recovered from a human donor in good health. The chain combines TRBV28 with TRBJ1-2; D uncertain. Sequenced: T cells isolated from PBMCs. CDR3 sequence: CASSPTYSRSNYGYTF. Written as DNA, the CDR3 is TGTGCCAGCAGCCCGACGTACAGCCGATCTAACTATGGCTACACCTTC.